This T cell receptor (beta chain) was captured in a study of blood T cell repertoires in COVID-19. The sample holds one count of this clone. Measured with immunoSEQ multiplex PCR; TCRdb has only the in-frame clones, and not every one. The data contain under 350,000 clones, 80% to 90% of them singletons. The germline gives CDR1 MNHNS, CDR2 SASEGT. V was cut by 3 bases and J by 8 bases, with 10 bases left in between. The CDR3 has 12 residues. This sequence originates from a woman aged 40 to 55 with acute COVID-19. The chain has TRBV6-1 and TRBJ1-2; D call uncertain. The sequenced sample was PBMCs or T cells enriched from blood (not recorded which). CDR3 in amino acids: CASSDPTEGYTF. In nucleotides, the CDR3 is TGTGCCAGCAGTGATCCCACAGAGGGCTACACCTTC.